This T cell receptor (beta chain) was recorded in a study of beta chain features in type 1 diabetes. The table lists this clone with a few counts. The study reverse transcribed the entire isolated RNA, so it sequenced expressed TCRB transcripts. About 3.57 million reads per sample were averaged for naive, central memory and regulatory samples. TCRdb's table, derived via immunoSEQ multiplex PCR, lists solely in-frame clones and lacks some. The sample contains under 450,000 clones, roughly 14% of which appear only once. Specimen: naive CD4+ T cells from blood. This TCR came from a man aged 25-40 years in good health.

CDR3 coding DNA: TGCGCCAGCGCAGACAGGGGTGAAGGGGAGACCCAGTACTTC. It specifies CASADRGEGETQYF. This chain connects TRBV5-1 to TRBJ2-5, with 8 bases matching TRBD1. The junction had 10 bases not matched to a gene; V was cut back by 7 bases and J by 5 bases. This CDR3 has 14 residues. Germline-derived CDR1 and CDR2 are SGHRS and YFSETQ.